The 15 T cell receptor beta chains below come from one sample, sequenced in a study of T-cell memory formation after mild COVID-19. A single record per CDR3 protein comes from TCRdb applying MiXCR to the 5' RACE reads. The sample lists about 290,000 distinct CDR3 sequences; roughly 18% were seen once. Sequencing used PBMCs or a T cell subset sorted from them (not recorded which). The origin of the receptors is a man younger than 35 who had mild COVID-19 (a few samples of this study predate the infection). Cell type and time point are not known.

This clonotype was found many times. The chain employs TRBV25-1 and TRBJ1-2; 8 bases align to TRBD1. Looked up from germline, CDR1 is MGHDK and CDR2 is SYGVNS. V lost 7 bases and J lost 8; bases outside the gene matches: 6. The CDR3 has 12 residues. The CDR3 sequence is CASMDRADGYTF. The CDR3 region has the DNA TGTGCCAGCATGGACAGGGCGGACGGCTACACCTTC.

This clonotype was detected a few times. CDR3 DNA sequence: TGCAGTGCTCCGGGGGCTCCCTCCTACAATGAGCAGTTCTTC. It yields the protein CSAPGAPSYNEQFF. The chain recombines TRBV20-1 with TRBJ2-1; D assignment may be TRBD1 or TRBD2 (6 bases each). The CDR3 contains 14 residues. With 5 bases removed from V and 0 bases from J, the gap between germline ends came to 11 bases. Germline V lookup: CDR1 DFQATT, CDR2 SNEGSKA (reference sequence).

V gene TRBV5-1 combines with J gene TRBJ1-4; maybe TRBD1 (6 bases). Germline V gene sequence: CDR1 SGHRS, CDR2 YFSETQ. The CDR3 covers 15 residues. The V and J ends lost 3 bases and 6 bases respectively, with 15 bases between them. Here the CDR3 DNA reads TGCGCCAGCAGCTCACAAACAGGGTCTTATGAAAAACTGTTTTTT. Translating it yields CASSSQTGSYEKLFF.

The chain carries TRBV27 and TRBJ1-5; 7 bases line up with TRBD1. J was trimmed by 5 bases and V by 7 bases; bases with no gene match: 8. This CDR3 has 14 residues. Germline V lookup: CDR1 MNHEY, CDR2 SMNVEV (reference sequence). Written as DNA, the CDR3 is TGTGCCAGCACCACCAACAGGGGAGATCAGCCCCAGCATTTT. As protein: CASTTNRGDQPQHF.

The CDR3 is CASSLIEDTEAFF. For the CDR3, the DNA is TGTGCCAGCAGCTTAATAGAGGACACTGAAGCTTTCTTT. The genes are TRBV7-9 and TRBJ1-1, with D unclear. This CDR3 has 13 residues. Trimming stripped 2 bases from V and 3 bases from J, with 7 bases between. CDR1 is SEHNR and CDR2 is FQNEAQ in the germline V gene (reference sequence). Filled out from reference TRBV7-9 and TRBJ1-1, the complete variable domain reads DTGVSQNPRHKITKRGQNVTFRCDPISEHNRLYWYRQTLGQGPEFLTYFQNEAQLEKSRLLSDRFSAERPKGSFSTLEIQRTEQGDSAMYLCASSLIEDTEAFFGQGTRLTVV.

This clonotype was recorded many times. The chain recombines TRBV12-3 or TRBV12-4 with TRBJ2-3, with TRBD1 identical over 7 bases. The CDR3 is 15 residues long. Losses at the gene ends were 3 bases for V and 0 bases for J; bases not matched to a gene: 3. The CDR3 region has the DNA TGTGCCAGCAGTTTGGACAGGCTAAGCACAGATACGCAGTATTTT. It is translated as CASSLDRLSTDTQYF.

This chain connects TRBV4-2 to TRBJ1-1, with no clear D. This CDR3 comprises 16 residues. Germline values: CDR1 LGHNA, CDR2 YNFKEQ. Between the trimmed V and J ends, which lost 2 bases and 1 base, there was a span of 14 bases. The CDR3 spells CASSQRLGQSNTEAFF. CDR3 DNA sequence: TGTGCCAGCAGCCAAAGGTTGGGTCAGTCGAACACTGAAGCTTTCTTT.

This clonotype was found a few times. The chain links TRBV27 to TRBJ1-1, with 8 nucleotides matching TRBD1. V lost 1 base to trimming and J lost 8 bases; unmatched junction nucleotides: 6. Germline V gene lookup returns CDR1 MNHEY and CDR2 SMNVEV (reference sequence). The CDR3 totals 14 residues. The CDR3 spells CASSLWSDRGEAFF. CDR3 in DNA: TGTGCCAGCAGTTTATGGAGCGACAGGGGAGAAGCTTTCTTT.

This chain uses TRBV5-1 with TRBJ1-4; 7 positions agree with TRBD1. V dropped 4 bases and J dropped 6; count of bases not matched to a gene: 9. Germline V lookup: CDR1 SGHRS, CDR2 YFSETQ. The CDR3 sequence is 15 residues long. This CDR3 is CASSGGGTEDEKLFF. CDR3 in DNA: TGCGCCAGCAGCGGAGGCGGGACAGAGGATGAAAAACTGTTTTTT.

The J gene is TRBJ2-1, the V gene TRBV15; D is unclear. CDR3 length: 16 residues. The V gene lost 1 base and the J gene lost 0 bases, with 10 bases spanning the gap. CDR1 and CDR2 from the germline V gene are LNHNV and YYDKDF (reference sequence). The CDR3 reads CATSRGSPSSYNEQFF. CDR3 in DNA: TGTGCCACCAGCAGAGGTTCTCCTAGCTCCTACAATGAGCAGTTCTTC.

This CDR3 reads CASSFPGTGDQQFF. The CDR3 bases are TGTGCCAGCAGCTTTCCCGGGACAGGGGATCAGCAGTTCTTC. The chain is built from TRBV7-2 and TRBJ2-1, with 10 nucleotides matching TRBD1. Per the germline V gene, CDR1 is SGHTA and CDR2 is FQGNSA. CDR3 length: 14 residues. V shed 3 bases, J shed 11 bases, and the junction held 7 bases outside the gene matches. Looking up the rest from reference TRBV7-2 and TRBJ2-1 gives the full variable domain: GAGVSQSPSNKVTEKGKDVELRCDPISGHTALYWYRQSLGQGLEFLIYFQGNSAPDKSGLPSDRFSAERTGGSVSTLTIQRTQQEDSAVYLCASSFPGTGDQQFFGPGTRLTVL.

This clonotype was seen more than once but under ten times. The chain combines TRBV7-6 with TRBJ2-5; D possibly corresponds to TRBD1 (6 bases). The CDR3 consists of 15 residues. V was clipped by 5 bases and J by 5 bases, with 18 bases between them. Germline V CDR1 and CDR2: SGHVS, FNYEAQ. CDR3 DNA sequence: TGTGCCAGCAGCCTAGGACCGGGCACAGGGGAGACCCAGTACTTC. This codes for CASSLGPGTGETQYF.

Remarks on this clonotype: The junction differs from germline at one of its ends, possibly a read error. The chain has TRBV6-5 and TRBJ2-3; TRBD2 agrees at 12 bases. The length of the CDR3 is 14 residues. The germline gives CDR1 MNHEY, CDR2 SVGAGI. This CDR3 is CASSYSVLAGGPHF. Here the CDR3 DNA reads TGTGCCAGCAGTTACTCGGTTCTAGCGGGGGGGCCGCATTTT.

The chain carries TRBV5-1 and TRBJ2-1, with D tentatively TRBD2 (5 bases). Trimming left V 2 bases short and J 8 bases short, with 14 bases between. The V gene's germline CDR1 is SGHRS and CDR2 YFSETQ. There are 14 residues in the CDR3. The DNA of the CDR3 is TGCGCCAGCAGCTTTAGGCCCGCCGGGGATGAGCAGTTCTTC. It is translated as CASSFRPAGDEQFF.

This clonotype was seen only once. The chain is built from TRBV9 and TRBJ2-6; D possibly corresponds to TRBD1 (5 bases). Trimming shortened V by 4 bases and J by 2 bases, and 19 bases separated the two germline ends. The CDR3 sequence is 18 residues long. Germline V gives CDR1 SGDLS, CDR2 YYNGEE. CDR3 sequence (DNA): TGTGCCAGCAGCCCTTACTCCCAGGGTTTTACTGGGGCCAACGTCCTGACTTTC. As protein: CASSPYSQGFTGANVLTF.